This is a list of T cell receptor beta chains from one sample in a study of blood T cell repertoires in COVID-19. Profiling relied on immunoSEQ multiplex PCR, and the TCRdb table lists in-frame clones only, not all of them. The sample consists of tens of thousands of clones, more than 75% of them appearing once. The sequenced sample was peripheral blood. Receptors were obtained from a woman aged 60 to 75 with acute or convalescent COVID-19. CDR3s include the opening cysteine and the closing phenylalanine or tryptophan. A D gene is named only where the DNA matches it firmly. A row's size may be missing; if present it is once, few, many or a size class.

v_gene	abundance	d_gene	j_gene	CDR3aa	CDR3nt
TRBV30	.	TRBD1	TRBJ2-2	CAWSARGFGTGELFF	TGTGCCTGGAGTGCCAGGGGGTTTGGAACCGGGGAGCTGTTTTTT
TRBV30	.	.	TRBJ1-1	CASMRTGRTEAFF	TGTGCCTCAATGAGGACCGGGAGGACTGAAGCTTTCTTT
TRBV6-6	.	.	TRBJ2-5	CASSSYQETQYF	TGTGCCAGTTCCTCCTACCAAGAGACCCAGTACTTC
TRBV19	.	TRBD1	TRBJ2-6	CASSITTGGGSGGANVLTF	TGTGCCAGTAGTATAACGACAGGGGGCGGTTCTGGTGGGGCCAACGTCCTGACTTTC
TRBV11-2	.	TRBD2	TRBJ2-3	CASSWLAGGTDTQYF	TGTGCCAGCAGCTGGCTAGCGGGGGGCACAGATACGCAGTATTTT
TRBV6-5	.	TRBD1	TRBJ1-5	CASSSSRDRGDQPQHF	TGTGCCAGCAGTTCGTCCCGGGACAGGGGTGATCAGCCCCAGCATTTT
TRBV9	.	TRBD2	TRBJ2-3	CASSTLAGADTQYF	TGTGCCAGCAGCACCCTAGCGGGGGCTGATACGCAGTATTTT
TRBV6-6	.	.	TRBJ2-3	CASNIDGSTDTQYF	TGTGCCAGCAATATCGACGGGAGCACAGATACGCAGTATTTT
TRBV6-6	.	.	TRBJ1-1	CASSYTAGNTEAFF	TGTGCCAGCAGTTACACGGCAGGGAACACTGAAGCTTTCTTT
TRBV5-4	.	.	TRBJ2-5	CASSLSETQYF	TGTGCCAGCAGCTTGTCGGAGACCCAGTACTTC
TRBV5-6	.	TRBD1	TRBJ1-5	CASSLGQGVGQPQHF	TGTGCCAGCAGCTTGGGACAGGGAGTGGGTCAGCCCCAGCATTTT
TRBV9	.	.	TRBJ2-7	CASSVDPGDSYEQYF	TGTGCCAGCAGCGTTGACCCCGGGGACTCCTACGAGCAGTACTTC
TRBV20-1	.	.	TRBJ2-7	CSARPSYEQYF	TGCAGTGCCAGGCCTTCCTACGAGCAGTACTTC
TRBV2	.	.	TRBJ2-5	CASSEERGGQETQYF	TGTGCCAGCAGTGAAGAGAGAGGGGGCCAAGAGACCCAGTACTTC
TRBV5-1	.	TRBD1	TRBJ1-2	CASSLTGDTNYGYTF	TGCGCCAGCAGCTTGACAGGGGACACCAACTATGGCTACACCTTC
TRBV18	few	.	TRBJ1-2	CASSPDSSRGYTF	TGTGCCAGCTCACCCGACAGCTCGCGGGGCTACACCTTC
TRBV27	.	TRBD2	TRBJ2-3	CASSLYEAGGTDTQYF	TGTGCCAGCAGTTTATATGAAGCGGGGGGAACAGATACGCAGTATTTT
TRBV28	few	.	TRBJ1-4	CASSLLATNEKLFF	TGTGCCAGCAGTTTATTAGCAACTAATGAAAAACTGTTTTTT
TRBV7-9	.	TRBD1	TRBJ1-6	CASSLMGQIFHGSRYF	TGTGCCAGCAGCTTAATGGGACAGATTTTTCACGGCTCTAGGTACTTT
TRBV4-1	.	.	TRBJ1-1	CASSQTPDTSLNTEAFF	TGCGCCAGCAGCCAGACACCGGACACATCCCTGAACACTGAAGCTTTCTTT
TRBV9	.	.	TRBJ2-1	CASSPVWANEQFF	TGTGCCAGCAGCCCGGTCTGGGCCAATGAGCAGTTCTTC
TRBV3-1/TRBV3-2	.	.	TRBJ1-1	CASSQAVRGGAFF	TGTGCCAGCAGCCAAGCAGTGAGGGGGGGAGCTTTCTTT
TRBV28	few	.	TRBJ2-7	CASWRDGSYEQYF	TGTGCCAGCTGGCGGGACGGTTCCTACGAGCAGTACTTC
TRBV4-1	.	TRBD1	TRBJ1-5	CASSRQGNQPQHF	TGCGCCAGCAGCCGACAGGGAAATCAGCCCCAGCATTTT
TRBV7-6	.	TRBD1	TRBJ2-5	CASSGPGQEQETQYF	TGTGCCAGCAGCGGGCCGGGACAGGAGCAAGAGACCCAGTACTTC
TRBV5-1	.	.	TRBJ1-2	CASSLNGDPNYGYTF	TGCGCCAGCAGCTTAAACGGGGATCCTAACTATGGCTACACCTTC
TRBV6-5	.	TRBD1	TRBJ1-2	CAIRGDRGNYGYTF	TGTGCCATCAGGGGGGACAGGGGGAACTATGGCTACACCTTC
TRBV30	.	TRBD1	TRBJ1-1	CAWSRQGKTEAFF	TGTGCCTGGAGTCGACAGGGTAAGACTGAAGCTTTCTTT
TRBV12-5	.	TRBD2	TRBJ2-1	CASALWGGNEQFF	TGTGCTAGTGCCCTTTGGGGGGGGAATGAGCAGTTCTTC
TRBV12-5	few	.	TRBJ2-2	CASGLARQNTGELFF	TGTGCTAGTGGTTTGGCACGACAAAACACCGGGGAGCTGTTTTTT
TRBV10-2	.	TRBD1	TRBJ1-1	CASSGQGPEAFF	TGCGCCAGCTCGGGACAGGGACCTGAAGCTTTCTTT
TRBV4-1	.	TRBD2	TRBJ2-1	CASSQDPGGGALEDEQFF	TGCGCCAGCAGCCAAGATCCGGGCGGGGGGGCCCTAGAGGATGAGCAGTTCTTC
TRBV15	.	TRBD1	TRBJ1-1	CATSRGQALMNTEAFF	TGTGCCACCAGCAGGGGACAGGCCCTCATGAACACTGAAGCTTTCTTT
TRBV11-1	.	.	TRBJ2-5	CASSPSRSYAETQYF	TGTGCCAGCAGCCCCTCTAGGTCGTATGCGGAGACCCAGTACTTC
TRBV27	.	.	TRBJ1-1	CASSLTVENTEAFF	TGTGCCAGCAGTTTAACAGTCGAGAACACTGAAGCTTTCTTT
TRBV19	.	TRBD1	TRBJ2-1	CASSILFADRAEQFF	TGTGCCAGTAGTATCCTATTCGCCGACAGGGCTGAGCAGTTCTTC
TRBV20-1	.	.	TRBJ2-3	CSAYGLDTQYF	TGCAGTGCCTACGGTTTAGATACGCAGTATTTT
TRBV19	.	.	TRBJ1-3	CASSLAGLAGNTIYF	TGTGCCAGTAGTCTGGCGGGGCTCGCTGGAAACACCATATATTTT
TRBV6-5	.	.	TRBJ2-7	CASSYTQGSYEQYF	TGTGCCAGCAGTTACACGCAGGGGAGCTACGAGCAGTACTTC
TRBV11-2	few	.	TRBJ1-1	CASSLDLETEAFF	TGTGCCAGCAGCTTAGATCTCGAGACTGAAGCTTTCTTT
TRBV6-5	once	.	TRBJ1-1	CASSLIGNTEAFF	TGTGCCAGCAGTTTAATCGGGAACACTGAAGCTTTCTTT
TRBV18	.	TRBD2	TRBJ2-2	CASSQTSVSNTGELFF	TGTGCCAGCTCGCAAACTAGCGTCTCGAACACCGGGGAGCTGTTTTTT